Following are 6 T cell receptor beta chains from one sample sequenced in a study of blood T cell repertoires in COVID-19. The protocol was immunoSEQ multiplex PCR, while the TCRdb copy is restricted to in-frame clones and leaves out a portion. The repertoire holds some 270,000 clones, around 90% seen once, with roughly 2.2% in the top ten. The source material was peripheral blood. The receptors shown here come from a man in his fifties with acute or convalescent COVID-19.

The chain is built from TRBV21-1 and TRBJ1-4; the DNA was not compared with TRBD1, the D call given in the table. TRBV21-1 is a pseudogene segment. This CDR3 has 15 residues. As DNA, the CDR3 is TGTGCCAGCAGCAAATGTAACAGGCCGAGGGAAAAACTGTTTTTT. Its protein is CASSKCNRPREKLFF.

CDR3 nucleotide sequence: TGTGCCAGCAGTGAATGGCATAAGAACACCGGGGAGCTGTTTTTT. Translated, it gives CASSEWHKNTGELFF. J is TRBJ2-2 and V is TRBV25-1; D uncertain. CDR3 size: 15 residues. The V end was cut by 1 base, the J end by 1 base, with 7 bases between. The germline V gene encodes CDR1 MGHDK and CDR2 SYGVNS.

CDR3 sequence reads: CASSFLVAGGNEQFF. In DNA form, the CDR3 reads TGTGCCAGCAGCTTTTTAGTAGCGGGGGGAAATGAGCAGTTCTTC. The chain uses TRBV7-9 and TRBJ2-1; 10 bases map to TRBD2. The V and J ends lost 3 bases and 7 bases, in that order; junction bases with no gene match: 6. This CDR3 contains 15 residues. From germline, CDR1 is SEHNR and CDR2 FQNEAQ (reference sequence).

This clone was seen a single time. The CDR3 DNA reads TGCAGCGCCAGCACAGGGGCTTATGGCTACACCTTC. The encoded protein is CSASTGAYGYTF. The rearrangement links TRBV29-1 to TRBJ1-2; TRBD1 matches 7 bases. Germline assignment: CDR1 SQVTM and CDR2 ANQGSEA. This CDR3 has 12 amino acids. V dropped 7 bases and J dropped 5; count of bases not matched to a gene: 7.

The J gene is TRBJ2-7, the V gene TRBV5-1; 9 positions agree with TRBD2. The CDR3 is 15 residues long. With V trimmed by 2 bases and J by 2 bases, 5 bases remained unmatched. CDR1 SGHRS and CDR2 YFSETQ come from the germline V gene. The CDR3 region is CASSFSSGEPYEQYF. The CDR3 DNA sequence: TGCGCCAGCAGCTTTTCTAGCGGGGAACCCTACGAGCAGTACTTC.

The genes are TRBV5-1 and TRBJ2-7; 8 nucleotides match TRBD2. With 0 bases clipped from V and 7 bases from J, the junction kept 9 bases outside the gene matches. This CDR3 region has 15 residues. Germline-derived CDR1 and CDR2 are SGHRS and YFSETQ. For the CDR3, the DNA is TGCGCCAGCAGCTTGGCGGTAGCGGGGTCGTTAGAGCAGTACTTC. Amino acids: CASSLAVAGSLEQYF.